This T cell receptor (beta chain) comes out of a study of T cells after yellow fever vaccination. Broader study findings: A secondary response was less intense yet reached its peak sooner, at day 5 versus 15. Reappearing after the booster were most of the clones from primary vaccination (around 96% CD4, 88% CD8).

Points on this clonotype: The antigen is undetermined.

TCRdb processed the 5' RACE reads anew with MiXCR; each CDR3 protein has one entry. The table has some 320,000 distinct CDR3 sequences, 8.7% seen once. The CDR3 loop spans 16 amino acids. Per the germline V gene, CDR1 is SGHVS and CDR2 is FNYEAQ. Trimming took 4 bases from V and 4 from J, leaving 18 bases between them. The chain has TRBV7-6 and TRBJ2-3; D tentatively reads TRBD1 or TRBD2 (6 bases each). The receptor's source is a man younger than 35 who received the YFV17D yellow fever vaccine. The starting material was PBMCs, obtained on the day of the first yellow fever vaccination. This CDR3 reads CASSSGVGGLADTQYF. Here the CDR3 DNA reads TGTGCCAGCAGCTCGGGGGTTGGGGGGCTCGCAGATACGCAGTATTTT. Variable domain in full (rest from reference TRBV7-6 and TRBJ2-3): GAGVSQSPRYKVTKRGQDVALRCDPISGHVSLYWYRQALGQGPEFLTYFNYEAQQDKSGLPNDRFSAERPEGSISTLTIQRTEQRDSAMYRCASSSGVGGLADTQYFGPGTRLTVL.